This T cell receptor beta chain originates from a study of blood T cell repertoires in COVID-19. The protocol was immunoSEQ multiplex PCR, while the TCRdb copy is restricted to in-frame clones and leaves out a portion. The sample includes roughly 280,000 clones, 83% of them seen just once. There are many counts of this clone. Sequencing used peripheral blood. The source of this sequence is a man aged 60 to 69 who had recovered from COVID-19.

The CDR3 sequence: CASSSPGQPQHF. In nucleotides, the CDR3 is TGTGCCAGCAGTTCCCCCGGGCAGCCCCAGCATTTT. The gene calls are TRBV6-5 and TRBJ1-5; D unresolved. CDR1 is MNHEY and CDR2 is SVGAGI in the germline V gene. Trimming took off 4 bases at V and 7 bases at J, with 8 bases between the two ends. The CDR3 totals 12 residues.